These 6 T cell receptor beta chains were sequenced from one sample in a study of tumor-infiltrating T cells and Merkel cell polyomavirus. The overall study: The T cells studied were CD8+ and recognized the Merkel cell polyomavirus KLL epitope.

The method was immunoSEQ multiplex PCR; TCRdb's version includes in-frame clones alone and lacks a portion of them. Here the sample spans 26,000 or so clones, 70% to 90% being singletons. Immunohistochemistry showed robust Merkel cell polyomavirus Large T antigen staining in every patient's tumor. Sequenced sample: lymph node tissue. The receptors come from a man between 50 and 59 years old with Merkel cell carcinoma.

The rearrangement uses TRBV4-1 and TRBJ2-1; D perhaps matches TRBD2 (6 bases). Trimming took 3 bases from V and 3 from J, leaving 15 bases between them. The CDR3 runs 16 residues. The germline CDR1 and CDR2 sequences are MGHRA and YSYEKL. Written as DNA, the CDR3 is TGCGCCAGCAGCCACTCCGGGGCTAGCGTCTACAATGAGCAGTTCTTC. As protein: CASSHSGASVYNEQFF.

CDR3: CASSQDPTGRSEAFF. CDR3 coding DNA: TGCGCCAGCAGCCAAGACCCGACAGGGAGAAGTGAAGCTTTCTTT. The genes are TRBV4-1 and TRBJ1-1; 7 positions match TRBD1. The trim removed 0 bases at V and 7 bases at J, leaving 8 bases unmatched. Germline V lookup: CDR1 MGHRA, CDR2 YSYEKL. The length of the CDR3 is 15 residues.

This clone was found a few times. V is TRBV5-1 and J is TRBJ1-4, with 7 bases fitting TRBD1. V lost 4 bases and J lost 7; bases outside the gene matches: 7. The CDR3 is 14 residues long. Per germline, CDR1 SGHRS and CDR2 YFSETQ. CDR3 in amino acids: CASSEQGYGEKLFF. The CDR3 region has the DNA TGCGCCAGCAGCGAACAGGGGTACGGTGAAAAACTGTTTTTT.

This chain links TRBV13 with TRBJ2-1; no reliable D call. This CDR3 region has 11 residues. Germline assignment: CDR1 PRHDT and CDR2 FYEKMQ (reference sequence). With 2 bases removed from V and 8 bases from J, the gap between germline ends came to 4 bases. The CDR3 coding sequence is TGTGCCAGCAGCTTACGGTATGAGCAGTTCTTC. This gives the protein CASSLRYEQFF.

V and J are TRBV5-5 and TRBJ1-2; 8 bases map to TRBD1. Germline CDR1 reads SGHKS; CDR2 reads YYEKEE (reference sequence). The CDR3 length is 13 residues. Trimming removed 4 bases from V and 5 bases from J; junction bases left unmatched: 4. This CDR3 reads CASSLQGDYGYTF. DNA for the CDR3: TGTGCCAGCAGCCTACAGGGGGATTATGGCTACACCTTC.

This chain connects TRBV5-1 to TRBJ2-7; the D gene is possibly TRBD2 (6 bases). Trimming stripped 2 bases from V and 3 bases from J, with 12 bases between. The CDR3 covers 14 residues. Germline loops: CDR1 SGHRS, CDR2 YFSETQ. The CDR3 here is CASSFRDWDYEQYF. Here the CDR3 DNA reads TGCGCCAGCAGCTTCCGGGACTGGGACTACGAGCAGTACTTC. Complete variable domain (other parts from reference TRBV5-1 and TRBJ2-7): KAGVTQTPRYLIKTRGQQVTLSCSPISGHRSVSWYQQTPGQGLQFLFEYFSETQRNKGNFPGRFSGRQFSNSRSEMNVSTLELGDSALYLCASSFRDWDYEQYFGPGTRLTVT.